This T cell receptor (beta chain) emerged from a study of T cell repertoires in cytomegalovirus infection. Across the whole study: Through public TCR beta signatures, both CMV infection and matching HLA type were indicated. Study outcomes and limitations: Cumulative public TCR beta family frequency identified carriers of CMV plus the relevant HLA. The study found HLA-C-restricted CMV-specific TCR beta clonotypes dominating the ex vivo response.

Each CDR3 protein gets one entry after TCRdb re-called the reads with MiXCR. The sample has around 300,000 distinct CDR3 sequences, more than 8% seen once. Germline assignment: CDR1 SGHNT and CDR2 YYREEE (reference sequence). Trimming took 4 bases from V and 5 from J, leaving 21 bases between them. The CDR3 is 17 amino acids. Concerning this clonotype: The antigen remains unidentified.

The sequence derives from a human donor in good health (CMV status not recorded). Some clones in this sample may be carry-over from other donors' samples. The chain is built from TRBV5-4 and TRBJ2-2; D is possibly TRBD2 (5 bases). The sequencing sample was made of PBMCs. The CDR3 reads CASSAPNRGLPTGELFF. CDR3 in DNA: TGTGCCAGCAGCGCCCCGAATCGCGGGCTTCCGACCGGGGAGCTGTTTTTT.